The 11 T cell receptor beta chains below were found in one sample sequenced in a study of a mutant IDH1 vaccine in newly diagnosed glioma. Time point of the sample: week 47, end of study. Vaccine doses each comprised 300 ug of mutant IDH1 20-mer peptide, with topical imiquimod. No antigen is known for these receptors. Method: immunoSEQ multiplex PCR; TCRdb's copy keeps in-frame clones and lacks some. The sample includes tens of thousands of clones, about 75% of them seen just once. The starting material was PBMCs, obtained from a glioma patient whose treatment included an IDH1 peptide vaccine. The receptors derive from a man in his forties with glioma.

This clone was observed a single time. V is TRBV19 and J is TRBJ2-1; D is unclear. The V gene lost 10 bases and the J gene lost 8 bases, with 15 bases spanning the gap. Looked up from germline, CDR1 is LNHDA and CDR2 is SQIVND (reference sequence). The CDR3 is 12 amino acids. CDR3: CATSTSFYEQFF. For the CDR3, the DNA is TGTGCCACTTCTACGTCGTTTTATGAGCAGTTCTTC.

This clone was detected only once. CDR3 region: CASSLALAGLVAKNIQYF. CDR3 coding DNA: TGTGCCAGCAGCTTAGCTCTAGCGGGGTTGGTAGCCAAAAACATTCAGTACTTC. The chain uses TRBV7-2 and TRBJ2-4; 9 nucleotides match TRBD2. Germline-derived CDR1 and CDR2 are SGHTA and FQGNSA. V was clipped by 0 bases and J by 0 bases; unmatched bases: 6. The CDR3 consists of 18 residues. Filled out from reference TRBV7-2 and TRBJ2-4, the complete variable domain reads GAGVSQSPSNKVTEKGKDVELRCDPISGHTALYWYRQSLGQGLEFLIYFQGNSAPDKSGLPSDRFSAERTGGSVSTLTIQRTQQEDSAVYLCASSLALAGLVAKNIQYFGAGTRLSVL.

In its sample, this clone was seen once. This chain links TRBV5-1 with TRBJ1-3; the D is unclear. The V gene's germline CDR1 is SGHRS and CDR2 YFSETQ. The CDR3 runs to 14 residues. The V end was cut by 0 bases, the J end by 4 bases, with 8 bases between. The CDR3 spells CASSLVGEGNTIYF. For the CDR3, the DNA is TGCGCCAGCAGCTTGGTCGGAGAAGGAAACACCATATATTTT.

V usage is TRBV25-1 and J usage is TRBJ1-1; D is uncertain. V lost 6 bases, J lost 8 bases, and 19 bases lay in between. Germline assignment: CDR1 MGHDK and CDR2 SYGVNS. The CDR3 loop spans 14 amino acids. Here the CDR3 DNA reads TGTGCCAGCAGCGTTCGCGGGGAGCGGGAGGAAGCTTTCTTT. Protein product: CASSVRGEREEAFF.

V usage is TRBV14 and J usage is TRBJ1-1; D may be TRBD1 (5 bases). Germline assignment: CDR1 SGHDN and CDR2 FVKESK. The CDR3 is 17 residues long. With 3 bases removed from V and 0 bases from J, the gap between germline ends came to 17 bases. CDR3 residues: CASSQQDGGYMNTEAFF. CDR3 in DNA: TGTGCCAGCAGCCAGCAGGATGGGGGGTACATGAACACTGAAGCTTTCTTT.

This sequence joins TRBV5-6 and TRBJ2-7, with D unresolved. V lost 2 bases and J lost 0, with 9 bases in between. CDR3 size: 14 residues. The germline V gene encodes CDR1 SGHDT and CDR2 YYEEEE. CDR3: CASSFGRSSYEQYV. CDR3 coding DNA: TGTGCCAGCAGCTTCGGCCGGAGCTCCTACGAGCAGTACGTC.

CDR3 sequence reads: CASSAGSSRETQYF. CDR3 sequence (DNA): TGTGCCAGCAGCGCGGGGAGCTCCAGGGAGACCCAGTACTTC. The chain recombines TRBV5-6 with TRBJ2-5, with D perhaps TRBD2 (6 bases). The V end was cut by 4 bases, the J end by 5 bases, with 15 bases between. This CDR3 contains 14 residues. Germline V gives CDR1 SGHDT, CDR2 YYEEEE.

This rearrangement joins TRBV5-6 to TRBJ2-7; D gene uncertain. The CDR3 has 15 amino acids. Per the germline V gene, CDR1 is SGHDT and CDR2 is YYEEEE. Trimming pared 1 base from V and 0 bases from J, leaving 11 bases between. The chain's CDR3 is CASSLSTRPSYEQYF. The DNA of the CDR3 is TGTGCCAGCAGCTTGTCTACCAGGCCCTCCTACGAGCAGTACTTC.

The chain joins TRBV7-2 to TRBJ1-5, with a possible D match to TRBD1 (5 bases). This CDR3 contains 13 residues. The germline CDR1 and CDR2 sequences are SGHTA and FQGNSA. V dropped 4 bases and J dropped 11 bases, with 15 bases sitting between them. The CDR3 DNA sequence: TGTGCCAGCAGCTGGGGACCCGCAGAGGCCCAGCATTTT. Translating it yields CASSWGPAEAQHF. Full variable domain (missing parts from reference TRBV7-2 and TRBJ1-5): GAGVSQSPSNKVTEKGKDVELRCDPISGHTALYWYRQSLGQGLEFLIYFQGNSAPDKSGLPSDRFSAERTGGSVSTLTIQRTQQEDSAVYLCASSWGPAEAQHFGDGTRLSIL.

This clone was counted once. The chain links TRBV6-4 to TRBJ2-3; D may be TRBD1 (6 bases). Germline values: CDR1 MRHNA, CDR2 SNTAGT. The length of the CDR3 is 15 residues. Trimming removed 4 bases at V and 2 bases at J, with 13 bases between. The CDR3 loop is CASSVRDTYTDTQYF. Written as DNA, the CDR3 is TGTGCCAGCAGTGTCCGGGACACATACACAGATACGCAGTATTTT.

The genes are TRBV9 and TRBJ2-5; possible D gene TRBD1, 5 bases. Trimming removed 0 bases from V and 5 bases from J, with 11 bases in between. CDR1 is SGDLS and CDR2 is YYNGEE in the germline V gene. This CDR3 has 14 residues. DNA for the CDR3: TGTGCCAGCAGCGTAGCCGTGGCAGGGGAGACCCAGTACTTC. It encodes CASSVAVAGETQYF.